The 22 T cell receptor beta chains listed next were all sequenced from one sample in a study of immune characteristics of hereditary and idiopathic chronic pancreatitis. TCRdb keeps only in-frame clones here, not all; method: immunoSEQ multiplex PCR. The sample lists about 14,000 clones, around 70% occurring once. Patients having total pancreatectomy with islet autotransplantation provided the chronic pancreatitis pancreas tissue. Sequencing was carried out using pancreas tissue with hereditary chronic pancreatitis. All receptors derive from a human donor with chronic pancreatitis.

The chain employs TRBV7-5 and TRBJ2-2; the table assigns TRBD2, which was not confirmed against the DNA. TRBV7-5 is a recognized pseudogene. The CDR3 has 14 residues. CDR3 in amino acids: CARSLVCGAGELFF. The CDR3 DNA sequence: TGTGCCAGAAGCTTAGTTTGCGGGGCCGGGGAGCTGTTTTTT.

The rearrangement uses TRBV3-1 (or the pseudogene TRBV3-2) and TRBJ1-5; D not resolved. Germline V gene sequence: CDR1 LGHDT, CDR2 YNNKEL (reference sequence). Trimming cost V 1 base and J 7 bases, with 8 bases left between them. The CDR3 consists of 13 residues. CDR3 coding DNA: TGTGCCAGCAGCCAAGGGCTGAGGCAGCCCCAGCATTTT. It encodes CASSQGLRQPQHF.

The genes are TRBV7-6 and TRBJ1-4; TRBD1 matches 9 bases. V lost 3 bases to trimming and J lost 2 bases; unmatched junction nucleotides: 4. This CDR3 is built from 16 residues. Germline values: CDR1 SGHVS, CDR2 FNYEAQ. DNA for the CDR3: TGTGCCAGCAGCTTGGGACAGGGATTGACTAATGAAAAACTGTTTTTT. It codes for CASSLGQGLTNEKLFF.

V is TRBV6-5 and J is TRBJ1-1; 7 positions match TRBD1. V shed 0 bases and J 6 bases; nucleotides not matched to a gene: 7. The CDR3 is 15 residues long. CDR1 is MNHEY and CDR2 is SVGAGI in the germline V gene. Here the CDR3 reads CASSYSGGQTSEAFF. The CDR3 DNA is TGTGCCAGCAGTTACTCGGGGGGACAGACCTCTGAAGCTTTCTTT.

The J gene is TRBJ1-1, the V gene TRBV28; D is uncertain. CDR1 is MDHEN and CDR2 is SYDVKM in the germline V gene. The CDR3 totals 12 residues. Trimming removed 1 base from V and 11 bases from J, with 11 bases in between. The CDR3 region has the DNA TGTGCCAGCAGTTTATTAGGGATGGAGGCTTTCTTT. Translating gives CASSLLGMEAFF. The variable domain in full, with the rest retrieved from reference TRBV28 and TRBJ1-1, is DVKVTQSSRYLVKRTGEKVFLECVQDMDHENMFWYRQDPGLGLRLIYFSYDVKMKEKGDIPEGYSVSREKKERFSLILESASTNQTSMYLCASSLLGMEAFFGQGTRLTVV.

V and J are TRBV6-1 and TRBJ1-1; D gene ambiguous. The CDR3 sequence is 13 residues long. V was shortened by 1 base and J by 0 bases, with 3 bases between the two germline ends. Germline lookup yields CDR1 MNHNS and CDR2 SASEGT. The CDR3 sequence: CASSEVVNTEAFF. The CDR3 DNA is TGTGCCAGCAGTGAAGTGGTGAACACTGAAGCTTTCTTT.

The genes are TRBV18 and TRBJ1-6; the match to TRBD1 covers 7 bases. The germline CDR1 and CDR2 sequences are KGHSH and LQKENI. V lost 5 bases to trimming and J lost 6 bases; unmatched junction nucleotides: 10. The CDR3 totals 16 residues. This CDR3 is CASSTAGTEANSPLHF. For the CDR3, the DNA is TGTGCCAGCTCAACAGCCGGGACAGAGGCTAATTCACCCCTCCACTTT.

This clone has only a few counts. The chain combines TRBV10-1 with TRBJ1-2; D remains unclear. Germline-derived CDR1 and CDR2 are WNHNN and SYGVQD (reference sequence). This CDR3 comprises 15 residues. With 6 bases removed from V and 6 bases from J, the gap between germline ends came to 20 bases. This CDR3 is CASSTKDLREDGYTF. The CDR3 nucleotides are TGCGCCAGCAGCACCAAGGACCTTCGCGAGGATGGCTACACCTTC.

The chain carries TRBV5-8 and TRBJ2-2; the match to TRBD2 covers 13 bases. Germline loops: CDR1 SGHTS, CDR2 YDEGEE. CDR3 length: 17 amino acids. Unmatched junction bases numbered 4, after V lost 0 bases and J lost 5 bases. The CDR3 coding sequence is TGTGCCAGCAGCTTGGCCCGGACTAGCGGGAGTACCGGGGAGCTGTTTTTT. Protein sequence: CASSLARTSGSTGELFF. The whole variable domain, remainder taken from reference TRBV5-8 and TRBJ2-2, is EAGVTQSPTHLIKTRGQQATLRCSPISGHTSVYWYQQALGLGLQFLLWYDEGEERNRGNFPPRFSGRQFPNYSSELNVNALELEDSALYLCASSLARTSGSTGELFFGEGSRLTVL.

This sequence joins TRBV7-2 and TRBJ2-5, with D tentatively TRBD2 (6 bases). The V end lost 1 base, the J end lost 5 bases, and 8 bases lay between the germline ends. This CDR3 has 13 amino acids. In germline, CDR1 is SGHTA, CDR2 FQGNSA. CDR3 DNA sequence: TGTGCCAGCAGCTTAGTTGGGGGGGAGACCCAGTACTTC. It translates to CASSLVGGETQYF.

This chain links TRBV28 with TRBJ1-6; D not resolved. The CDR3 sequence is 12 residues long. The V end was cut by 3 bases, the J end by 16 bases, with 13 bases between. Germline V CDR1 and CDR2: MDHEN, SYDVKM. CDR3 in DNA: TGTGCCAGCAGTTTTGAGATGAGGACGCTCCACTTT. The encoded protein is CASSFEMRTLHF.

This chain uses TRBV6-5 with TRBJ2-6; D remains unclear. V was trimmed by 7 bases and J by 0 bases, leaving 4 bases between them. Germline assignment: CDR1 MNHEY and CDR2 SVGAGI. CDR3 length equals 13 residues. CDR3 sequence: CASTYSGANVLTF. The CDR3, as DNA: TGTGCCAGCACCTACTCTGGGGCCAACGTCCTGACTTTC.

This clone was counted between two and nine times. The chain combines TRBV6-1 with TRBJ1-1; unclear D gene. The CDR3 is made up of 15 amino acids. V was cut by 1 base and J by 0 bases, with 9 bases left in between. Germline assignment: CDR1 MNHNS and CDR2 SASEGT. In nucleotides, the CDR3 is TGTGCCAGCAGTGAAGGACGGTACATGAACACTGAAGCTTTCTTT. It yields the protein CASSEGRYMNTEAFF.

A few counts support this clone. The rearrangement joins TRBV30 to TRBJ2-6; D unresolved. Trimming pared 1 base from V and 0 bases from J, leaving 4 bases between. In germline, CDR1 is GTSNPN, CDR2 SVGIG (reference sequence). The CDR3 runs to 14 residues. The CDR3 DNA sequence: TGTGCCTGGAGTGACCACTCTGGGGCCAACGTCCTGACTTTC. This encodes CAWSDHSGANVLTF. The whole variable domain, filled in from reference TRBV30 and TRBJ2-6, reads SQTIHQWPATLVQPVGSPLSLECTVEGTSNPNLYWYRQAAGRGLQLLFYSVGIGQISSEVPQNLSASRPQDRQFILSSKKLLLSDSGFYLCAWSDHSGANVLTFGAGSRLTVL.

The chain uses TRBV21-1 and TRBJ2-5; TRBD1, as called in the table, went unchecked against the DNA. TRBV21-1 has pseudogene status. The CDR3 extends over 18 amino acids. CDR3 sequence reads: CASSSNVPMGQLGETQYF. CDR3 coding DNA: TGTGCCAGCAGCTCCAATGTTCCCATGGGCCAGCTCGGCGAGACCCAGTACTTC.

This chain uses TRBV28 with TRBJ2-3, with 7 bases aligning to TRBD2. Germline trimming cut 8 bases from V and 4 bases from J; bases unmatched to any gene: 9. The CDR3 extends over 14 amino acids. Germline lookup yields CDR1 MDHEN and CDR2 SYDVKM. The CDR3 sequence: CASQLERGADTQYF. Here the CDR3 DNA reads TGTGCCAGCCAGTTGGAGCGGGGCGCAGATACGCAGTATTTT.

The rearrangement uses TRBV27 and TRBJ1-1, with 11 bases aligning to TRBD1. CDR1 MNHEY and CDR2 SMNVEV come from the germline V gene (reference sequence). The CDR3 length is 16 residues. Trimming at V came to 7 bases and at J to 0 bases, leaving 7 bases not matched to a gene. CDR3 residues: CASKEGQGVMNTEAFF. The CDR3 nucleotides read TGTGCCAGCAAAGAGGGACAGGGGGTCATGAACACTGAAGCTTTCTTT.

J is TRBJ2-2 and V is TRBV27, with 8 nucleotides matching TRBD2. Germline assignment: CDR1 MNHEY and CDR2 SMNVEV (reference sequence). The CDR3 covers 14 residues. With 8 bases clipped from V and 3 bases from J, the junction kept 5 bases outside the gene matches. CDR3 amino acids: CASRGLADTGELFF. The CDR3 DNA reads as TGTGCCAGCCGTGGACTAGCAGACACCGGGGAGCTGTTTTTT.

The V and J genes are TRBV28 and TRBJ2-2; either TRBD1 or TRBD2 may supply D (7 bases each). The germline V gene has CDR1 MDHEN and CDR2 SYDVKM. The CDR3 has 15 residues. The V end was cut by 6 bases, the J end by 6 bases, with 17 bases between. The CDR3 loop reads CASSQSGTEAGELFF. As DNA, the CDR3 is TGTGCCAGCAGCCAAAGCGGGACAGAGGCCGGGGAGCTGTTTTTT.

The rearrangement links TRBV10-3 to TRBJ2-2; D gene ambiguous. V lost 7 bases, J lost 1 base, and 10 bases lay in between. The CDR3 consists of 14 residues. Germline V gene sequence: CDR1 ENHRY, CDR2 SYGVKD. The CDR3 reads CAITGSLNTGELFF. The CDR3 DNA sequence: TGTGCCATCACAGGAAGCCTGAACACCGGGGAGCTGTTTTTT.

V usage is TRBV12-2 and J usage is TRBJ2-7; whether TRBD2, the table's D call, matches the DNA was not checked. TRBV12-2 is a listed pseudogene. The CDR3 sequence is 16 residues long. Here the CDR3 DNA reads TGTGCAAGTCGCTTAGCGCGGGGCCCAAGACGCCACGAGCAGTACTTC. Translation gives CASRLARGPRRHEQYF.

The gene calls are TRBV3-1 (or the pseudogene TRBV3-2) and TRBJ2-3; 8 bases map to TRBD2. Germline V gene lookup returns CDR1 LGHDT and CDR2 YNNKEL (reference sequence). Trimming took 3 bases from V and 4 from J; bases not matched to a gene: 15. There are 18 residues in the CDR3. CDR3 nucleotides: TGTGCCAGCAGCCATCCCGCCGGGAGTAGCGGGATGTCAGATACGCAGTATTTT. Encoded protein: CASSHPAGSSGMSDTQYF.